The 3 T cell receptor beta chains presented below share a single source sample, sequenced in a study of cytomegalovirus exposure and HLA in healthy donors. Some clones are missing from TCRdb's copy, which holds only in-frame ones; the method was immunoSEQ multiplex PCR. In the table there are 250,000 or so clones, approximately 87% of which are singletons. The sequencing sample was made of PBMCs. These receptor sequences come from a man aged 18-30 years in good health and CMV-seronegative.

The chain recombines TRBV19 with TRBJ2-2, with TRBD1 identical over 10 bases. The CDR3 length is 16 residues. Per germline, CDR1 LNHDA and CDR2 SQIVND (reference sequence). Unmatched junction bases numbered 6, after V lost 4 bases and J lost 4 bases. The CDR3 DNA follows: TGTGCCAGTAGTACCTGGACAGGGGGTCGCACCGGGGAGCTGTTTTTT. Translating it yields CASSTWTGGRTGELFF.

The rearrangement joins TRBV28 to TRBJ2-5; the match to TRBD2 covers 8 bases. The CDR3 spans 15 residues. CDR1 and CDR2 (germline): MDHEN, SYDVKM. Trimming at V came to 5 bases and at J to 2 bases, leaving 7 bases not matched to a gene. CDR3 coding DNA: TGTGCCAGCAGTCCTCTCATAGCGGGACAAGAGACCCAGTACTTC. Translated, it gives CASSPLIAGQETQYF.

J is TRBJ2-6 and V is TRBV5-6; 8 bases are a match to TRBD2. The CDR3 covers 15 residues. V lost 4 bases and J lost 5; bases outside the gene matches: 5. CDR1 is SGHDT and CDR2 is YYEEEE in the germline V gene. CDR3 coding DNA: TGTGCCAGCAGCCCCCGGGGGGGTAGGGCCAACGTCCTGACTTTC. Protein sequence: CASSPRGGRANVLTF.